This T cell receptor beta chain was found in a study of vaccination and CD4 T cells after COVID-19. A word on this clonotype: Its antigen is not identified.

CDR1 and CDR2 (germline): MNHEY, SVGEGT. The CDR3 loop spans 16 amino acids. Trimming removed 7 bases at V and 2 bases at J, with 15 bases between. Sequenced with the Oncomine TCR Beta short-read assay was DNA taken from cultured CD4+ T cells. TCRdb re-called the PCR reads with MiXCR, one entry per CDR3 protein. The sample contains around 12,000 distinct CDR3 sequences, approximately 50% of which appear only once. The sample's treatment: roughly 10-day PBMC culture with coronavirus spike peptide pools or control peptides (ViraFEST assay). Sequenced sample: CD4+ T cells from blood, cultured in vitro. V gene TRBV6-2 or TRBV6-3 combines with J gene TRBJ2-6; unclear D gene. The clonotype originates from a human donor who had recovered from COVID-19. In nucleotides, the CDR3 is TGTGCCAGCACCGCCGGTGGGCAGACTGGGGCCAACGTCCTGACTTTC. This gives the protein CASTAGGQTGANVLTF.